This is a list of T cell receptor beta chains from one sample in a study of a mutant IDH1 vaccine in newly diagnosed glioma. No antigen has been assigned to these receptors. The data were produced by immunoSEQ multiplex PCR, yet TCRdb's version contains in-frame clones alone and is incomplete. This table holds tens of thousands of clones, more than 60% found once. Sequencing was performed on PBMCs, taken from a glioma patient whose treatment included an IDH1 peptide vaccine. The receptors come from a man aged 45-60 years with glioma. Each CDR3 is given with its conserved first and last residue. Fields, in order: CDR3 length, D gene, V gene, clone size, J gene, CDR3 DNA, CDR3 protein. A D gene is named only where the DNA matches it firmly. Where a row states a size, it is once, few, many or the class of an expanded clone; other rows omit it.

13	-	TRBV29-1	-	TRBJ1-5	TGCAGCGTTGAAGTCTTGAAGGGTCAGCCCCAGCATTTT	CSVEVLKGQPQHF
11	-	TRBV10-3	-	TRBJ2-1	TGTGCCATCAGTACCCTTTATGAGCAGTTCTTC	CAISTLYEQFF
18	-	TRBV5-6	-	TRBJ1-1	TGTGCCAGCACCCTCCCTCCGGGTAGCCTCCTAGAGAACACTGAAGCTTTCTTT	CASTLPPGSLLENTEAFF
13	TRBD1	TRBV5-1	-	TRBJ2-7	TGCGCCAGCAGCTTGGGCGACAGGGGAGAGCAGTACTTC	CASSLGDRGEQYF
15	-	TRBV15	-	TRBJ1-5	TGTGCCACCAGCAACACCTACTATAGCAATCAGCCCCAGCATTTT	CATSNTYYSNQPQHF
16	TRBD2	TRBV29-1	-	TRBJ2-3	TGCAGCGTTTATTACATAGCGGGAGGAGTAGCAGATACGCAGTATTTT	CSVYYIAGGVADTQYF
15	TRBD2	TRBV9	-	TRBJ2-2	TGTGCCAGCAGCGAGACTAGCGCGAACACCGGGGAGCTGTTTTTT	CASSETSANTGELFF
15	-	TRBV13	-	TRBJ2-2	TGTGCCAGCAGCTTGGTGGGGACGAACACCGGGGAGCTGTTTTTT	CASSLVGTNTGELFF
14	-	TRBV28	once	TRBJ2-2	TGTGCCAGCAGTTTGGGCAAGGACACCGGGGAGCTGTTTTTT	CASSLGKDTGELFF
14	-	TRBV4-1	-	TRBJ1-5	TGCGCCAGCAGCCCGTTAGGAGGCAATCAGCCCCAGCATTTT	CASSPLGGNQPQHF
16	-	TRBV21-1	-	TRBJ1-5	TGTGCCAGCAGCACCCTTGGACAGGGGGCCAATCAGCCCCAGCATTTT	CASSTLGQGANQPQHF
17	-	TRBV7-2	-	TRBJ1-2	TGTGCCAGCAGCGCCAGAGGTGGGGGGGGAGCTAACTATGGCTACACCTTC	CASSARGGGGANYGYTF
16	TRBD1	TRBV7-9	-	TRBJ2-7	TGTGCCAGCAGCTTACCCCCGGACAGGGCAAGGGGCGAGCAGTACTTC	CASSLPPDRARGEQYF
13	-	TRBV6-6	-	TRBJ1-5	TGTGCCAGCAATGGGGGAAGCAATCAGCCCCAGCATTTT	CASNGGSNQPQHF
14	-	TRBV5-1	few	TRBJ1-6	TGCGCCAGCAGCTTGGAATCGCTCAATTCACCCCTCCACTTT	CASSLESLNSPLHF
13	-	TRBV5-6	-	TRBJ2-7	TGTGCCAGCAGCTCGGACCGGGTATACGAGCAGTACTTC	CASSSDRVYEQYF
15	-	TRBV7-9	-	TRBJ1-5	TGTGCCAGCAGCTTAGGGCAGGGGCTTACAGAGCCCCAGCATTTT	CASSLGQGLTEPQHF
16	-	TRBV18	-	TRBJ1-1	TGTGCCAGCTCACCGGGGGCCGGTCTATCTAACACTGAAGCTTTCTTT	CASSPGAGLSNTEAFF